The 21 T cell receptor beta chains below come from one sample, sequenced in a study of blood T cell repertoires in COVID-19. TCRdb's copy holds only in-frame clones and misses some; the assay was immunoSEQ multiplex PCR. This sample has tens of thousands of clones, with 82% found just once. Sequencing used peripheral blood. The receptor set was obtained from a woman aged 80 or over with acute or convalescent COVID-19.

The V and J genes are TRBV28 and TRBJ2-2; the D gene is possibly TRBD1 (5 bases). The length of the CDR3 is 12 residues. The V and J ends lost 7 bases and 6 bases respectively, with 9 bases between them. Germline values: CDR1 MDHEN, CDR2 SYDVKM. CDR3 sequence: CASTLGAGELFF. The DNA for the CDR3 is TGTGCCAGCACCCTAGGGGCCGGGGAGCTGTTTTTT.

J is TRBJ1-1 and V is TRBV4-1, with a possible D match to TRBD1 (6 bases). This CDR3 has 15 residues. The germline CDR1 and CDR2 sequences are MGHRA and YSYEKL. Trimming stripped 0 bases from V and 2 bases from J, with 10 bases between. The CDR3: CASSQETGINTEAFF. The CDR3 bases are TGCGCCAGCAGCCAAGAGACAGGTATTAACACTGAAGCTTTCTTT.

This chain uses TRBV6-6 with TRBJ1-2; D is undetermined. Germline values: CDR1 MNHNY, CDR2 SVGAGI (reference sequence). V lost 3 bases to trimming and J lost 0 bases, with 14 bases between them. This CDR3 is 16 amino acids long. CDR3 in DNA: TGTGCCAGCAGTTATCCGCAGGCGACGACTAACTATGGCTACACCTTC. Its translation is CASSYPQATTNYGYTF.

This chain links TRBV5-1 with TRBJ1-5, with 7 bases identical to TRBD1. CDR1 is SGHRS and CDR2 is YFSETQ in the germline V gene. This CDR3 region has 15 residues. V lost 4 bases, J lost 1 base, and 5 bases stayed unmatched. The CDR3 DNA sequence: TGCGCCAGCAGCCCCATGGACAGGAGCAATCAGCCCCAGCATTTT. Encoded protein: CASSPMDRSNQPQHF.

The chain combines TRBV5-1 with TRBJ1-1, with 7 nucleotides matching TRBD1. This CDR3 is built from 14 residues. Germline loops: CDR1 SGHRS, CDR2 YFSETQ. Trimming removed 7 bases from V and 4 bases from J; junction bases left unmatched: 10. DNA of the CDR3: TGCGCCAGCCGATCGGACAGGCAGGGCACTGAAGCTTTCTTT. It translates to CASRSDRQGTEAFF.

The chain employs TRBV25-1 and TRBJ1-5, with no clear D. Trimming left V 2 bases short and J 6 bases short, with 8 bases between. Germline assignment: CDR1 MGHDK and CDR2 SYGVNS. CDR3 size: 13 residues. As DNA, the CDR3 is TGTGCCAGCAGTGAAGCGGGCGGTCAGCCCCAGCATTTT. This gives the protein CASSEAGGQPQHF.

The chain combines TRBV5-4 with TRBJ1-3; D ambiguous. The V end was cut by 2 bases, the J end by 0 bases, with 9 bases between. Germline assignment: CDR1 SGHNT and CDR2 YYREEE (reference sequence). The CDR3 runs to 15 residues. The CDR3 region is CASSFGGNSGNTIYF. In DNA form, the CDR3 reads TGTGCCAGCAGCTTCGGAGGGAACTCTGGAAACACCATATATTTT.

The chain links TRBV27 to TRBJ1-2, with 9 bases fitting TRBD1. After removal of 4 bases from V and 6 bases from J, the junction contained 3 bases not matched to a gene. The CDR3 has 13 residues. Germline V lookup: CDR1 MNHEY, CDR2 SMNVEV (reference sequence). In DNA form, the CDR3 reads TGTGCCAGCAGTTGGGACAGGGATAATGGCTACACCTTC. Amino acids: CASSWDRDNGYTF.

The rearrangement uses TRBV28 and TRBJ1-2; D perhaps matches TRBD1 (5 bases). The CDR3 totals 16 residues. Between the trimmed V and J ends, which lost 2 bases and 2 bases, there was a span of 15 bases. The germline V gene encodes CDR1 MDHEN and CDR2 SYDVKM. This CDR3 is CASSLVVRTQNYGYTF. The CDR3 DNA follows: TGTGCCAGCAGTTTAGTGGTTCGGACACAAAACTATGGCTACACCTTC.

This clone was counted only a few times. The chain joins TRBV19 to TRBJ1-1; TRBD1 matches at 7 bases. Germline trimming cut 10 bases from V and 5 bases from J; bases unmatched to any gene: 4. Germline V gene sequence: CDR1 LNHDA, CDR2 SQIVND (reference sequence). This CDR3 is 11 amino acids long. DNA for the CDR3: TGTGCCACCCGACAGGGAACTGAAGCTTTCTTT. Translation gives CATRQGTEAFF.

This chain connects TRBV28 to TRBJ2-6; the D gene is possibly TRBD1 (6 bases). Germline V CDR1 and CDR2: MDHEN, SYDVKM. The CDR3 spans 15 residues. Trimming removed 5 bases at V and 5 bases at J, with 13 bases between. The CDR3 is CASSPQGSWANVLTF. The DNA for the CDR3 is TGTGCCAGCAGTCCCCAGGGGTCCTGGGCCAACGTCCTGACTTTC.

This sequence joins TRBV7-8 and TRBJ2-7; tentative D call: TRBD2 (5 bases). Germline loops: CDR1 SGHVS, CDR2 FQNEAQ. The CDR3 covers 12 residues. V lost 3 bases and J lost 6, with 9 bases in between. DNA of the CDR3: TGTGCCAGCAGCTTCCGCGGAGGCGAGCAGTACTTC. It encodes CASSFRGGEQYF. Looking up the rest from reference TRBV7-8 and TRBJ2-7 gives the full variable domain: GAGVSQSPRYKVAKRGQDVALRCDPISGHVSLFWYQQALGQGPEFLTYFQNEAQLDKSGLPSDRFFAERPEGSVSTLKIQRTQQEDSAVYLCASSFRGGEQYFGPGTRLTVT.

This clone was seen a single time. The V gene is TRBV15, the J gene TRBJ2-1, with 7 bases aligning to TRBD1. Germline trimming cut 8 bases from V and 5 bases from J; bases unmatched to any gene: 6. The CDR3 is 13 residues long. In germline, CDR1 is LNHNV, CDR2 YYDKDF (reference sequence). CDR3 in DNA: TGTGCCACCTTCAGACAGGGACACAATGAGCAGTTCTTC. Residues: CATFRQGHNEQFF.

This sequence joins TRBV3-1 (or the pseudogene TRBV3-2) and TRBJ2-2, with D maybe TRBD1 (5 bases). In germline, CDR1 is LGHDT, CDR2 YNNKEL (reference sequence). Deletions cut 1 base from V and 5 bases from J, with 14 bases between. The CDR3 loop spans 16 amino acids. CDR3 sequence: CASSQVERGWTGELFF. CDR3 nucleotides: TGTGCCAGCAGCCAAGTTGAAAGGGGATGGACCGGGGAGCTGTTTTTT.

The genes are TRBV9 and TRBJ1-4; TRBD1 might be the D (5 bases). The CDR3 is 14 amino acids. Trimming stripped 0 bases from V and 5 bases from J, with 8 bases between. Germline CDR1 is SGDLS and CDR2 is YYNGEE. CDR3 DNA sequence: TGTGCCAGCAGCGTAGATCACAGGAATGAAAAACTGTTTTTT. Protein product: CASSVDHRNEKLFF.

The gene calls are TRBV10-3 and TRBJ2-7; a weak D match, TRBD1 (6 bases). Germline CDR1 reads ENHRY; CDR2 reads SYGVKD. The length of the CDR3 is 11 residues. The V end lost 9 bases, the J end lost 1 base, and 7 bases lay between the germline ends. CDR3 sequence: CAIGQSYEQYF. As DNA, the CDR3 is TGTGCCATAGGACAGTCCTACGAGCAGTACTTC.

The chain has TRBV28 and TRBJ2-7; no definite D call. Between the trimmed V and J ends, which lost 6 bases and 1 base, there was a span of 10 bases. Germline loops: CDR1 MDHEN, CDR2 SYDVKM. The CDR3 is 13 residues long. The CDR3 here is CASSRGRSYEQYF. The CDR3 DNA reads as TGTGCCAGCAGCCGAGGCCGTTCCTACGAGCAGTACTTC.

This clone appeared a single time. The chain has TRBV6-1 and TRBJ1-1; D is perhaps TRBD1 (6 bases). The germline gives CDR1 MNHNS, CDR2 SASEGT. Trimming took off 3 bases at V and 11 bases at J, with 16 bases between the two ends. This CDR3 spans 13 amino acids. Here the CDR3 reads CASSERQAAWAFF. CDR3 nucleotide sequence: TGTGCCAGCAGTGAGAGACAGGCGGCGTGGGCTTTCTTT.

This sequence joins TRBV28 and TRBJ2-7, with D possibly being TRBD2 (5 bases). CDR3 size: 13 residues. CDR1 is MDHEN and CDR2 is SYDVKM in the germline V gene. V lost 4 bases and J 7 bases, leaving 14 bases between the germline ends. CDR3 nucleotide sequence: TGTGCCAGCAGTTCGTGGACGGGCGGGGAGCAGTACTTC. The encoded protein is CASSSWTGGEQYF.

This clone was picked up a small number of times. The chain is built from TRBV2 and TRBJ2-5; 12 bases are a match to TRBD2. CDR3 length: 14 residues. Germline assignment: CDR1 SNHLY and CDR2 FYNNEI. With V trimmed by 4 bases and J by 3 bases, 0 bases remained unmatched. The CDR3 sequence is CASSGLAGEETQYF. CDR3 coding DNA: TGTGCCAGCAGTGGACTAGCGGGGGAAGAGACCCAGTACTTC.

J is TRBJ2-4 and V is TRBV6-5, with a tentative D call TRBD1 (6 bases). V was clipped by 7 bases and J by 6 bases, with 19 bases between them. CDR1 is MNHEY, CDR2 SVGAGI, per germline. This CDR3 has 15 residues. CDR3 in amino acids: CASTWAGVGGNIQYF. CDR3 in DNA: TGTGCCAGCACCTGGGCAGGGGTTGGAGGAAACATTCAGTACTTC.